Listed below are T cell receptor beta chains from one sample, sequenced in a study of OX40 agonist ivuxolimab in advanced cancers. Generated by immunoSEQ multiplex PCR, the TCRdb table keeps only in-frame clones and is missing some. Of tens of thousands of clones in the sample, around 84% are singletons; the top ten hold about 4.8%. The sample was CD4+ or CD8+ T cells sorted from blood, taken in a trial of the OX40 agonist ivuxolimab. The source of these receptors is an adult with an advanced solid tumor such as melanoma, head and neck, liver or kidney cancer. Both conserved end residues are trimmed from each CDR3. The size of a clone is reported for some rows only, either as once, few or many, or as a class for expanded clones.

clone size	V gene	J gene	CDR3 protein
-	TRBV2	TRBJ1-1	ASTKDVNTEAF
-	TRBV27	TRBJ1-3	ASKLQGSGNTIY
-	TRBV7-6	TRBJ2-5	ASSLGGGRGGETQY
-	TRBV19	TRBJ2-6	ASKTSSGANVLT
-	TRBV7-6	TRBJ1-3	ASSSQTGNTIY
-	TRBV9	TRBJ1-2	ASSVTGANYGYT
-	TRBV10-1	TRBJ2-7	ASSPGQGSGEQY
-	TRBV18	TRBJ2-7	ASSPPGLGHEQY
-	TRBV4-1	TRBJ1-1	ASSSRTLGTEAF
-	TRBV5-3	TRBJ2-7	ASSLYQQYEQY
-	TRBV7-3	TRBJ2-5	ASSQPSLGKPSDQETQY
-	TRBV6-6	TRBJ2-7	ASSYWPQGNEQY
-	TRBV6-7	TRBJ2-3	ASRTGTTRPTDTQY
once	TRBV11-2	TRBJ2-7	ASSLGDSLYEQY
-	TRBV4-1	TRBJ2-2	ASSQGGWPDTGELF
-	TRBV2	TRBJ1-5	ASGVSRLGQPQH
-	TRBV6-5	TRBJ2-7	ASSYRWEGSYEQY
-	TRBV28	TRBJ1-1	ASSPRTTTEAF
-	TRBV2	TRBJ1-2	ASSEAGDTYGYT
few	TRBV18	TRBJ1-5	ASSPPLAWGNQPQH
once	TRBV5-1	TRBJ2-7	ASREGVSPYEQY
-	TRBV4-1	TRBJ2-4	ASSQGTGTKENIQY
-	TRBV2	TRBJ2-1	ASSEWGQGSYNEQF
-	TRBV6-5	TRBJ2-5	ASSDLRQGETQY
-	TRBV18	TRBJ1-5	ASSPPGTDSNQPQH
-	TRBV7-9	TRBJ2-5	ASSLPPGGAETQY
-	TRBV25-1	TRBJ2-3	ASSDPSLLETY
-	TRBV6-1	TRBJ2-7	ASRRRGANYEQY
-	TRBV7-2	TRBJ1-2	ASSLVGGAANYGYT
-	TRBV10-3	TRBJ1-6	AISPGPTYNSPLH
-	TRBV19	TRBJ1-2	ARPVGQEQGYGYT
-	TRBV7-2	TRBJ1-5	ASSPSGISNQPQH
-	TRBV14	TRBJ1-2	ASSLGREVGYT
-	TRBV5-5	TRBJ2-5	ASSSLTFQETQY
-	TRBV6-5	TRBJ2-4	ASSYGDGVNIQY